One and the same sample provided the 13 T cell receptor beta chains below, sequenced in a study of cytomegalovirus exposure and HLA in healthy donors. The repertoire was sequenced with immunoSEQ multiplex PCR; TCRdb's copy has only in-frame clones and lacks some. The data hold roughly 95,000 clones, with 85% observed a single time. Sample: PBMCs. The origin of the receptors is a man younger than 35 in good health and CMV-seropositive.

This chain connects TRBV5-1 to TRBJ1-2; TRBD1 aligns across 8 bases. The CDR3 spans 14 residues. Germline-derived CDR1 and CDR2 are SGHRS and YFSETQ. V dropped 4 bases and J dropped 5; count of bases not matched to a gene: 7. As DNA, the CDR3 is TGCGCCAGCAGCCCGGGACAGGTCGATTATGGCTACACCTTC. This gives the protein CASSPGQVDYGYTF.

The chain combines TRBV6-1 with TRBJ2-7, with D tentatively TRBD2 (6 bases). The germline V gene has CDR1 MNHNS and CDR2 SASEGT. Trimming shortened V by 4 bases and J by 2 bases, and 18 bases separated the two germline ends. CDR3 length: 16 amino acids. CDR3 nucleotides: TGTGCCAGCAGTGCCAGAACTGGCGGGAAAGCCTACGAGCAGTACTTC. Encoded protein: CASSARTGGKAYEQYF.

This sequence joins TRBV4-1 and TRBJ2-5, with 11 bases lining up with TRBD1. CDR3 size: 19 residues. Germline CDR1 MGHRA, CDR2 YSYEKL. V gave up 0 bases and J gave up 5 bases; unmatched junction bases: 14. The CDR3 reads CASSQDLNFRGQGEETQYF. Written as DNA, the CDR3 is TGCGCCAGCAGCCAAGATCTAAACTTTCGGGGACAGGGGGAGGAGACCCAGTACTTC.

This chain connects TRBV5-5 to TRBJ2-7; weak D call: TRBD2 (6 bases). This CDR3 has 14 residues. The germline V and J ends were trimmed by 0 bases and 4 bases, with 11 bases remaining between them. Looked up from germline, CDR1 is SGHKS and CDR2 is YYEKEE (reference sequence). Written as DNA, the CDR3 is TGTGCCAGCAGCTTGGGACTAGTGGGTTACGAGCAGTACGTC. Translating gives CASSLGLVGYEQYV.

CDR3 residues: CASSEDPRGEQYF. The CDR3 DNA is TGTGCCAGCAGTGAAGATCCCCGCGGCGAGCAGTACTTC. The chain is built from TRBV2 and TRBJ2-7; D is unclear. Germline CDR1 is SNHLY and CDR2 is FYNNEI. Trimming left V 1 base short and J 6 bases short, with 10 bases between. The CDR3 is 13 residues long.

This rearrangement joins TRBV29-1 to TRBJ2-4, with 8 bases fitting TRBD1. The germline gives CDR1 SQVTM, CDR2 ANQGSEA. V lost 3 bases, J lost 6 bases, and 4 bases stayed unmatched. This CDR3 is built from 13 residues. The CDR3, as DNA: TGCAGCGTTGAGCAGGGGGCTGGAAACATTCAGTACTTC. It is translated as CSVEQGAGNIQYF.

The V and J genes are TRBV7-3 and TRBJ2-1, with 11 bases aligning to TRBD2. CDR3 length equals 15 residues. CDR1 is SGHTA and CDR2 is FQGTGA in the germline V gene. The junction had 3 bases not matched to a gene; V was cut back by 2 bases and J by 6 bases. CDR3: CASSLELAGANEQFF. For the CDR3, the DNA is TGTGCCAGCAGCTTAGAACTAGCGGGAGCCAATGAGCAGTTCTTC. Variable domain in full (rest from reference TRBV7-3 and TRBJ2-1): GAGVSQTPSNKVTEKGKYVELRCDPISGHTALYWYRQSLGQGPEFLIYFQGTGAADDSGLPNDRFFAVRPEGSVSTLKIQRTERGDSAVYLCASSLELAGANEQFFGPGTRLTVL.

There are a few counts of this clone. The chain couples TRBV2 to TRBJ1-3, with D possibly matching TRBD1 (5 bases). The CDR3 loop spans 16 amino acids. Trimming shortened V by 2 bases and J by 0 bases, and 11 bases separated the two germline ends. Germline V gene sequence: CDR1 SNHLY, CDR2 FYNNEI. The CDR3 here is CASSEFVGGSGNTIYF. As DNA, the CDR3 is TGTGCCAGCAGTGAATTTGTGGGGGGCTCTGGAAACACCATATATTTT.

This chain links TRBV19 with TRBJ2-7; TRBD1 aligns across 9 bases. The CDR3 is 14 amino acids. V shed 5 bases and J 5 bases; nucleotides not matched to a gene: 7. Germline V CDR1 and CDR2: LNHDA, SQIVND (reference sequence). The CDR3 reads CASSRKDRGDEQYF. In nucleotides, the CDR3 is TGTGCCAGTAGTCGAAAAGACAGGGGGGACGAGCAGTACTTC. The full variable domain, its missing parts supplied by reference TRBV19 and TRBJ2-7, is DGGITQSPKYLFRKEGQNVTLSCEQNLNHDAMYWYRQDPGQGLRLIYYSQIVNDFQKGDIAEGYSVSREKKESFPLTVTSAQKNPTAFYLCASSRKDRGDEQYFGPGTRLTVT.

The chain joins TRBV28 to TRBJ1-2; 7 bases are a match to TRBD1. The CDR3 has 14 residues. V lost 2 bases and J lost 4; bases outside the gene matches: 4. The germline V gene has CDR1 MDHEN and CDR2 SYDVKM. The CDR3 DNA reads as TGTGCCAGCAGTTTAGGGGCAGGGGGCTATGGCTACACCTTC. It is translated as CASSLGAGGYGYTF.

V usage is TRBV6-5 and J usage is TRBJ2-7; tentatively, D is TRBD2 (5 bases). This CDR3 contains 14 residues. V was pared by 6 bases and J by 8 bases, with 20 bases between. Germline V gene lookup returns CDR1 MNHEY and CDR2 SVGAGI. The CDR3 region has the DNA TGTGCCAGCAGAACTGAGGGCCGTATCGCGCAGCAGTACTTC. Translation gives CASRTEGRIAQQYF.

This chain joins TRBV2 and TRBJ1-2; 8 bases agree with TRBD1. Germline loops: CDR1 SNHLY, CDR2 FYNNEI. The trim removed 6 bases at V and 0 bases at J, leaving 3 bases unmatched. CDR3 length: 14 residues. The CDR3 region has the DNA TGTGCCAGCAGGGACAGGGATTCTAACTATGGCTACACCTTC. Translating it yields CASRDRDSNYGYTF.

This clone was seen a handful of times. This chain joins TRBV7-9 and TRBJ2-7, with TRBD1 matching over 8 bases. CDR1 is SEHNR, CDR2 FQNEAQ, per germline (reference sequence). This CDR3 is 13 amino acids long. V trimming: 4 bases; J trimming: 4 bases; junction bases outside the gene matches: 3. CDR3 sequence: CASSSGTGYEQYV. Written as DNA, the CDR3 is TGTGCCAGCAGCTCCGGGACAGGATACGAGCAGTACGTC.